The entry that follows covers one TCR beta chain sequence. Enrollment of patients from Seattle took place during active infection, with longitudinal follow-up. This record belongs to a study of blood T cell repertoires in COVID-19. Background on the study: Samples representing acute and convalescent COVID-19 were sourced from the United States, Italy and Spain.

Original analysis: Cell counts per sample came from amplifying reference gene primers. The protocol was immunoSEQ multiplex PCR, while the TCRdb copy is restricted to in-frame clones and leaves out a portion. The V and J calls and clone size come from that table; D and trimming were worked out from the DNA. The sample comprises 100,000 to 150,000 clones, 60% to 80% of which are singletons, and about 6.3% rests with the top ten. Trimming at V came to 1 base and at J to 6 bases, leaving 4 bases not matched to a gene. The CDR3 is 15 residues long. Germline V gene lookup returns CDR1 SGHAT and CDR2 FQNNGV.

The sample taken for sequencing was peripheral blood. The chain recombines TRBV11-2 with TRBJ1-5; TRBD1 agrees at 9 bases. This clonotype was sampled from a man older than 75 with COVID-19, enrolled during active disease. For the CDR3, the DNA is TGTGCCAGCAGCTTAGTACAGGGGGCCGGTCAGCCCCAGCATTTT. Its protein product is CASSLVQGAGQPQHF.